Presented here are 13 T cell receptor beta chains from one specimen sequenced in a study of Ad26.COV2.S vaccination and SARS-CoV-2 variants. Profiling relied on immunoSEQ multiplex PCR, and the TCRdb table lists in-frame clones only, not all of them. The sample records 350,000 to 450,000 clones, over 80% being singletons. The treatment: about 20 received Ad26.COV2.S at low or high dose, single or two shots; five or six received placebo; per-sample allocation not given. The samples date from day 63 after the first vaccine or placebo injection. Sequencing was performed on peripheral blood, taken in a trial of Ad26.COV2.S vaccine versus placebo. These receptors all stem from a person aged 18 to 59 who received the Ad26.COV2.S COVID-19 vaccine or a placebo.

The V gene is TRBV19, the J gene TRBJ1-6, with D hard to call. CDR3 length: 12 amino acids. The V end was cut by 7 bases, the J end by 8 bases, with 9 bases between. Germline lookup yields CDR1 LNHDA and CDR2 SQIVND (reference sequence). The CDR3 reads CASTEGYSPLHF. The CDR3 region has the DNA TGTGCCAGTACGGAGGGCTATTCACCCCTCCACTTT.

This rearrangement joins TRBV19 to TRBJ2-3, with no clear D. CDR1 LNHDA and CDR2 SQIVND come from the germline V gene (reference sequence). V was trimmed by 6 bases and J by 7 bases, leaving 11 bases between them. CDR3 length: 12 amino acids. CDR3 coding DNA: TGTGCCAGTAGAACTGGTTCGAATACGCAGTATTTT. It is translated as CASRTGSNTQYF.

The rearrangement links TRBV18 to TRBJ1-4; D is possibly TRBD1 (6 bases). Germline CDR1 is KGHSH and CDR2 is LQKENI. V gave up 3 bases and J gave up 4 bases, with 15 bases separating them. This CDR3 contains 16 residues. CDR3 nucleotide sequence: TGTGCCAGCTCACCCACTGTCGGGACACTTAATGAAAAACTGTTTTTT. This codes for CASSPTVGTLNEKLFF.

CDR3 nucleotides: TGTGCCAGCAGCGCGACGGTAGCGGGGGGACAGTTCTTC. It codes for CASSATVAGGQFF. The chain links TRBV12-3 or TRBV12-4 to TRBJ2-1; 10 positions match TRBD2. The CDR3 contains 13 residues. The V gene end was trimmed by 6 bases and the J gene end by 13 bases; junction bases not matched to a gene: 9.

This chain links TRBV9 with TRBJ2-7, with TRBD1 identical over 7 bases. Trimming removed 0 bases from V and 6 bases from J; junction bases left unmatched: 6. The germline V gene has CDR1 SGDLS and CDR2 YYNGEE. There are 14 residues in the CDR3. The CDR3 reads CASSVGRGYPEQYF. Here the CDR3 DNA reads TGTGCCAGCAGCGTAGGCAGGGGGTACCCCGAGCAGTACTTC.

This chain links TRBV6-6 with TRBJ2-2, with D hard to call. The germline V and J ends were trimmed by 5 bases and 0 bases, with 19 bases remaining between them. The CDR3 consists of 18 residues. Per germline, CDR1 MNHNY and CDR2 SVGAGI (reference sequence). The CDR3 spells CASSPPPGQQANTGELFF. CDR3 coding DNA: TGTGCCAGCAGTCCCCCGCCAGGCCAGCAAGCGAACACCGGGGAGCTGTTTTTT.

This chain uses TRBV6-6 with TRBJ2-1, with TRBD2 identical over 8 bases. The V and J ends lost 2 bases and 4 bases, in that order; junction bases with no gene match: 4. This CDR3 has 15 amino acids. The germline gives CDR1 MNHNY, CDR2 SVGAGI (reference sequence). This CDR3 is CASSYQRGSYNEQFF. CDR3 DNA sequence: TGTGCCAGCAGTTACCAGCGGGGGAGTTACAATGAGCAGTTCTTC.

This chain connects TRBV7-2 to TRBJ2-5; 7 bases match TRBD1. J was trimmed by 5 bases and V by 5 bases; bases with no gene match: 11. Germline CDR1 is SGHTA and CDR2 is FQGNSA. The CDR3 sequence is 15 residues long. The CDR3 region is CASSTETGVWETQYF. CDR3 DNA: TGTGCCAGCAGCACTGAAACAGGGGTCTGGGAGACCCAGTACTTC.

V usage is TRBV27 and J usage is TRBJ2-5, with 8 bases lining up with TRBD2. The germline gives CDR1 MNHEY, CDR2 SMNVEV (reference sequence). This CDR3 comprises 15 residues. After removal of 5 bases from V and 1 base from J, the junction contained 6 bases not matched to a gene. CDR3 region: CASSPSSGPQETQYF. CDR3 sequence (DNA): TGTGCCAGCAGTCCCTCTAGCGGGCCCCAAGAGACCCAGTACTTC.

This chain joins TRBV2 and TRBJ1-2; the D is unclear. V lost 8 bases to trimming and J lost 3 bases, with 16 bases between them. Germline CDR1 SNHLY, CDR2 FYNNEI. This CDR3 has 14 amino acids. The CDR3: CASPRGPPYYGYTF. In nucleotides, the CDR3 is TGTGCCAGCCCTCGTGGACCCCCCTACTATGGCTACACCTTC.

The chain recombines TRBV28 with TRBJ1-4, with TRBD1 as a possible D gene (5 bases). There are 13 residues in the CDR3. Looked up from germline, CDR1 is MDHEN and CDR2 is SYDVKM. With 6 bases removed from V and 10 bases from J, the gap between germline ends came to 15 bases. CDR3 sequence: CASSLGREGKLFF. The CDR3 DNA is TGTGCCAGCAGCTTAGGCAGGGAGGGAAAACTGTTTTTT. The variable domain in full, completed from reference TRBV28 and TRBJ1-4, reads DVKVTQSSRYLVKRTGEKVFLECVQDMDHENMFWYRQDPGLGLRLIYFSYDVKMKEKGDIPEGYSVSREKKERFSLILESASTNQTSMYLCASSLGREGKLFFGSGTQLSVL.

This clone was recorded once. This chain joins TRBV18 and TRBJ1-2; D uncertain. The CDR3 covers 12 residues. Per germline, CDR1 KGHSH and CDR2 LQKENI. Trimming removed 0 bases at V and 7 bases at J, with 6 bases between. The CDR3 loop is CASSPPTGGYTF. The CDR3 DNA follows: TGTGCCAGCTCACCACCGACGGGTGGCTACACCTTC.

This clone showed up just a few times. V gene TRBV6-5 combines with J gene TRBJ2-7, with D possibly matching TRBD1 (5 bases). V was trimmed by 1 base and J by 3 bases, leaving 10 bases between them. The germline V gene has CDR1 MNHEY and CDR2 SVGAGI. The CDR3 is 14 amino acids. DNA for the CDR3: TGTGCCAGCAGTTACTTGGGGCAGGGCTACGAGCAGTACTTC. Protein product: CASSYLGQGYEQYF.